This passage covers 11 T cell receptor beta chains from one sample sequenced in a study of T cells after posttransplantation cyclophosphamide. The table came from immunoSEQ multiplex PCR; TCRdb's copy has only in-frame clones and leaves some out. The sample has tens of thousands of clones; around 73% are singletons. The source material was memory CD4+ T cells sorted from PBMCs. The receptors were sampled from a woman aged 55-75 years in good health, CMV-negative, and a related stem cell transplant donor.

This chain links TRBV28 with TRBJ2-5, with D possibly TRBD1 on 6 matching bases. Judging by the DNA end, TRBJ2-7 fits better; the J call may be wrong. Germline CDR1 MDHEN, CDR2 SYDVKM. CDR3 length equals 13 residues. The CDR3 spells CASGRQGLYEQYF. The CDR3 DNA follows: TGTGCCAGCGGCCGGCAGGGGCTCTACGAGCAGTACTTC.

The gene calls are TRBV7-9 and TRBJ2-3, with TRBD2 matching over 11 bases. CDR1 SEHNR and CDR2 FQNEAQ come from the germline V gene (reference sequence). This CDR3 has 16 residues. The junction had 8 bases not matched to a gene; V was cut back by 5 bases and J by 4 bases. CDR3 loop: CASSVVLAGGADTQYF. The CDR3 DNA reads TGTGCCAGCAGCGTTGTTCTAGCGGGGGGAGCAGATACGCAGTATTTT.

This chain uses TRBV5-4 with TRBJ1-2; TRBD1 agrees at 9 bases. Germline CDR1 reads SGHNT; CDR2 reads YYREEE (reference sequence). This CDR3 is 15 amino acids long. V shed 5 bases and J 3 bases; nucleotides not matched to a gene: 8. The CDR3 sequence is CASSSTDRGDYGYTF. The CDR3 DNA reads as TGTGCCAGCAGTTCAACGGACAGGGGAGACTATGGCTACACCTTC.

This chain links TRBV7-2 with TRBJ2-1, with 9 bases fitting TRBD1. The CDR3 is 15 amino acids. Germline lookup yields CDR1 SGHTA and CDR2 FQGNSA. V shed 5 bases and J 9 bases; nucleotides not matched to a gene: 11. Written as DNA, the CDR3 is TGTGCCAGCAGCAAAACAGGGGGCGCGTTTGGTGAGCAGTTCTTC. This gives the protein CASSKTGGAFGEQFF.

The CDR3 coding sequence is TGCGCCAGCAGTTCCCTCACAGATACGCAGTATTTT. This sequence encodes CASSSLTDTQYF. The J gene is TRBJ2-3, the V gene TRBV5-1; D gene ambiguous. This CDR3 contains 12 residues. V was cut by 5 bases and J by 2 bases, with 6 bases left in between. Germline assignment: CDR1 SGHRS and CDR2 YFSETQ.

The chain recombines TRBV6-1 with TRBJ1-3; 9 bases are a match to TRBD1. The germline V gene has CDR1 MNHNS and CDR2 SASEGT. The J segment lost 2 bases and the V segment lost 5 bases, leaving 4 bases of the junction unmatched. This CDR3 region has 15 residues. CDR3 sequence: CASSRQGVAGNTIYF. DNA for the CDR3: TGTGCCAGCAGTAGACAGGGGGTCGCTGGAAACACCATATATTTT.

This clone was recorded a few times. The gene calls are TRBV5-1 and TRBJ2-3; possible D gene TRBD1, 5 bases. Germline V CDR1 and CDR2: SGHRS, YFSETQ. Trimming took 2 bases from V and 1 from J, leaving 14 bases between them. This CDR3 has 16 residues. The CDR3 loop reads CASSLGQGLGTDTQYF. The CDR3 DNA is TGCGCCAGCAGCTTAGGGCAGGGATTAGGCACAGATACGCAGTATTTT. Full variable domain (missing parts from reference TRBV5-1 and TRBJ2-3): KAGVTQTPRYLIKTRGQQVTLSCSPISGHRSVSWYQQTPGQGLQFLFEYFSETQRNKGNFPGRFSGRQFSNSRSEMNVSTLELGDSALYLCASSLGQGLGTDTQYFGPGTRLTVL.

The J gene is TRBJ2-7, the V gene TRBV28; D may be TRBD1 (5 bases). Germline-derived CDR1 and CDR2 are MDHEN and SYDVKM. The CDR3 runs 15 residues. Trimming stripped 5 bases from V and 2 bases from J, with 16 bases between. CDR3 amino acids: CASSGDSITTYEQYF. The DNA for the CDR3 is TGTGCCAGCAGTGGTGACAGTATCACAACCTACGAGCAGTACTTC.

Only one count was recorded for this clone. J is TRBJ1-5 and V is TRBV5-1; D is unclear. V lost 1 base and J 3 bases, leaving 5 bases between the germline ends. Germline V CDR1 and CDR2: SGHRS, YFSETQ. CDR3 length: 13 amino acids. CDR3 nucleotide sequence: TGCGCCAGCAGCTTGTATCTCAATCAGCCCCAGCATTTT. Its protein is CASSLYLNQPQHF.

This CDR3 is CASSFRRRASEQYF. The DNA for the CDR3 is TGTGCCAGCAGCTTCAGGCGCAGGGCGAGCGAGCAGTACTTC. The rearrangement uses TRBV5-6 and TRBJ2-7, with TRBD1 as a possible D gene (5 bases). This CDR3 has 14 amino acids. Germline CDR1 and CDR2: SGHDT and YYEEEE. V lost 2 bases and J lost 6, with 15 bases in between.

This clone has more than one count but fewer than ten. The chain recombines TRBV2 with TRBJ2-1; 12 bases are shared with TRBD2. The length of the CDR3 is 16 residues. V shed 2 bases, J shed 4 bases, and the junction held 3 bases outside the gene matches. Germline lookup yields CDR1 SNHLY and CDR2 FYNNEI. The CDR3 DNA follows: TGTGCCAGCAGTGAAAGGCTAGCGGGAGGGTACAATGAGCAGTTCTTC. As protein: CASSERLAGGYNEQFF. The full variable domain, in which reference TRBV2 and TRBJ2-1 provide the parts outside the CDR3, is EPEVTQTPSHQVTQMGQEVILRCVPISNHLYFYWYRQILGQKVEFLVSFYNNEISEKSEIFDDQFSVERPDGSNFTLKIRSTKLEDSAMYFCASSERLAGGYNEQFFGPGTRLTVL.